This TCR beta chain was documented in a study of identical twins. Regarding the study as a whole: When twins shared out-of-frame alpha sequences, those sequences had excess low generation probability.

The junction had 11 bases not matched to a gene; V was cut back by 3 bases and J by 4 bases. This CDR3 is 18 amino acids long. This clonotype was observed many times. Its antigen is unidentified. TCRdb ran MiXCR on the 5' RACE reads and lists one entry per CDR3 protein. The sample records around 490,000 distinct CDR3 sequences, roughly 15% being singletons. These data were likewise used in another study, on yellow fever vaccine responses in identical twins.

The TCR was taken from a woman under 30 in good health. Sequencing input: CD4+ T cells sorted from blood. V and J are TRBV12-3 or TRBV12-4 and TRBJ2-7; 14 bases are shared with TRBD2. The CDR3 is CASSLGRGLAGVVYEQYF. DNA of the CDR3: TGTGCCAGCAGTTTGGGTAGGGGACTAGCGGGAGTTGTATACGAGCAGTACTTC.